The rows below give T cell receptor beta chains drawn from one sample of a study of T cells in Graves' hyperthyroidism and ophthalmopathy. TCRdb fed the multiplex PCR reads into MiXCR, producing one record per CDR3 protein. This table has 550,000 to 650,000 distinct CDR3 sequences, 11% to 15% appearing once. The source material was blood. These receptors all come from a young woman with Graves' hyperthyroidism that later progressed to Graves' ophthalmopathy. The CDR3 runs from the conserved cysteine through the conserved F or W. The order of the fields is clone size, J gene, V gene, D gene, CDR3 protein, CDR3 DNA. A D gene is named only where the DNA matches it firmly. Clone sizes are given selectively: once, few, many, or a class where the clone is expanded.

clone size: many; J gene: TRBJ2-5; V gene: TRBV28; D gene: TRBD1; CDR3 protein: CASSVQRTGQETQYF; CDR3 DNA: TGTGCCAGCAGTGTACAACGGACAGGGCAGGAGACCCAGTACTTC
clone size: many; J gene: TRBJ2-7; V gene: TRBV20-1; D gene: TRBD1; CDR3 protein: CSARDLSRTGWDEQYF; CDR3 DNA: TGCAGTGCTAGAGATCTCAGCAGGACAGGGTGGGACGAGCAGTACTTC
clone size: many; J gene: TRBJ1-4; V gene: TRBV12-3/TRBV12-4; D gene: NA; CDR3 protein: CASSPVPNVGRGLEKLFF; CDR3 DNA: TGTGCCAGCAGCCCCGTACCTAATGTTGGCCGGGGGCTGGAAAAACTGTTTTTT
clone size: NA; J gene: TRBJ2-5; V gene: TRBV13; D gene: NA; CDR3 protein: CASSFSETQHF; CDR3 DNA: TGTGCCAGCAGCTTTTCGGAGACCCAGCACTTC
clone size: many; J gene: TRBJ2-5; V gene: TRBV5-1; D gene: NA; CDR3 protein: CASSPQGEYQETQYF; CDR3 DNA: TGCGCCAGCAGCCCACAAGGGGAGTACCAAGAGACCCAGTACTTC
clone size: many; J gene: TRBJ2-6; V gene: TRBV12-3/TRBV12-4; D gene: TRBD2; CDR3 protein: CASSWTSGSGSGANVLTF; CDR3 DNA: TGTGCCAGCAGTTGGACTAGCGGGAGCGGGTCTGGGGCCAACGTCCTGACTTTC
clone size: many; J gene: TRBJ2-2; V gene: TRBV12-3/TRBV12-4; D gene: NA; CDR3 protein: CASTTPTGTGELFF; CDR3 DNA: TGTGCCAGCACTACCCCGACAGGGACTGGGGAGCTGTTTTTT
clone size: many; J gene: TRBJ1-2; V gene: TRBV27; D gene: NA; CDR3 protein: CASSLAGGPLRYGYTF; CDR3 DNA: TGTGCCAGCAGTTTGGCGGGGGGTCCTCTTCGCTATGGCTACACCTTC
clone size: many; J gene: TRBJ2-3; V gene: TRBV20-1; D gene: NA; CDR3 protein: CSVRKLVSTDTQYF; CDR3 DNA: TGCAGTGTTCGCAAACTAGTAAGCACAGATACGCAGTATTTT
clone size: few; J gene: TRBJ2-5; V gene: TRBV6-2/TRBV6-3; D gene: TRBD2; CDR3 protein: CASSRGTSVQETQYF; CDR3 DNA: TGTGCCAGCAGCCGCGGGACTAGCGTCCAAGAGACCCAGTACTTC
clone size: NA; J gene: TRBJ2-7; V gene: TRBV4-2; D gene: NA; CDR3 protein: CASSQEAFSYEQYF; CDR3 DNA: TGTGCCAGCAGCCAAGAAGCCTTCTCCTACGAGCAGTACTTC
clone size: NA; J gene: TRBJ2-7; V gene: TRBV4-3; D gene: NA; CDR3 protein: CASSQDSREQYF; CDR3 DNA: TGCGCCAGCAGCCAAGACAGCCGAGAGCAGTACTTC
clone size: NA; J gene: TRBJ2-3; V gene: TRBV10-1; D gene: TRBD1; CDR3 protein: CASSGIGQGVDTQYF; CDR3 DNA: TGCGCCAGCAGTGGGATCGGACAGGGTGTAGATACGCAGTATTTT
clone size: few; J gene: TRBJ2-1; V gene: TRBV5-1; D gene: NA; CDR3 protein: CASSHLEGRSYNEQFF; CDR3 DNA: TGCGCCAGCAGCCACCTAGAGGGGCGCTCCTACAATGAGCAGTTCTTC
clone size: many; J gene: TRBJ2-5; V gene: TRBV12-3/TRBV12-4; D gene: TRBD2; CDR3 protein: CASSFVLAGGTQYF; CDR3 DNA: TGTGCCAGCAGTTTTGTCCTAGCGGGCGGGACCCAGTACTTC
clone size: many; J gene: TRBJ2-1; V gene: TRBV18; D gene: NA; CDR3 protein: CASSPRQDGYNEQFF; CDR3 DNA: TGTGCCAGCTCACCACGGCAGGACGGCTACAATGAGCAGTTCTTC
clone size: many; J gene: TRBJ1-3; V gene: TRBV30; D gene: NA; CDR3 protein: CAWRAGAGNTIYF; CDR3 DNA: TGTGCCTGGAGGGCGGGGGCTGGAAACACCATATATTTT
clone size: many; J gene: TRBJ1-6; V gene: TRBV2; D gene: NA; CDR3 protein: CASTLGGDNSPLHF; CDR3 DNA: TGTGCCAGCACCCTTGGAGGGGATAATTCACCCCTCCACTTT
clone size: few; J gene: TRBJ1-2; V gene: TRBV5-4; D gene: TRBD1; CDR3 protein: CASISTGDRVNYGYTF; CDR3 DNA: TGTGCCAGCATTTCTACAGGGGACAGGGTAAACTATGGCTACACCTTC
clone size: NA; J gene: TRBJ1-1; V gene: TRBV12-3/TRBV12-4; D gene: NA; CDR3 protein: CASSPASGIEAFF; CDR3 DNA: TGTGCCAGCAGCCCCGCGAGCGGCATTGAAGCTTTCTTT
clone size: few; J gene: TRBJ2-3; V gene: TRBV9; D gene: TRBD2; CDR3 protein: CASSSTPSGTPGTQYF; CDR3 DNA: TGTGCCAGCAGCTCGACCCCCAGCGGGACCCCCGGTACGCAGTATTTT
clone size: many; J gene: TRBJ2-7; V gene: TRBV20-1; D gene: NA; CDR3 protein: CSAEGQLISSYEQYF; CDR3 DNA: TGCAGTGCGGAGGGACAGCTAATCTCCTCCTACGAGCAGTACTTC
clone size: few; J gene: TRBJ2-7; V gene: TRBV29-1; D gene: NA; CDR3 protein: CSVESPDYEQYF; CDR3 DNA: TGCAGCGTTGAATCTCCGGACTACGAGCAGTACTTC
clone size: many; J gene: TRBJ1-1; V gene: TRBV6-2/TRBV6-3; D gene: NA; CDR3 protein: CASSSMTNEAFF; CDR3 DNA: TGTGCCAGCAGCTCCATGACTAATGAAGCTTTCTTT
clone size: many; J gene: TRBJ1-1; V gene: TRBV5-1; D gene: NA; CDR3 protein: CASSLGSDRLEAFF; CDR3 DNA: TGCGCCAGCAGCTTGGGATCCGACAGGCTTGAAGCTTTCTTT
clone size: once; J gene: TRBJ1-5; V gene: TRBV20-1; D gene: NA; CDR3 protein: CSATNLQGRDQPQHF; CDR3 DNA: TGCAGCGCCACAAATCTCCAGGGTCGAGATCAGCCCCAGCATTTT
clone size: many; J gene: TRBJ1-1; V gene: TRBV30; D gene: NA; CDR3 protein: CACRWTTEAFF; CDR3 DNA: TGTGCCTGCCGCTGGACGACTGAAGCTTTCTTT
clone size: many; J gene: TRBJ2-1; V gene: TRBV3-1; D gene: NA; CDR3 protein: CASSQPGGYGQFF; CDR3 DNA: TGTGCCAGCAGCCAACCCGGAGGGTACGGGCAGTTCTTC
clone size: many; J gene: TRBJ2-2; V gene: TRBV28; D gene: TRBD1; CDR3 protein: CASSSGPGTGFSGELFF; CDR3 DNA: TGTGCCAGCAGTTCAGGGCCCGGGACAGGATTCTCCGGGGAGCTGTTTTTT
clone size: many; J gene: TRBJ1-1; V gene: TRBV19; D gene: NA; CDR3 protein: CASSLGRGPIGNTEAFF; CDR3 DNA: TGTGCCAGTAGTCTGGGACGTGGACCGATTGGTAACACTGAAGCTTTCTTT
clone size: few; J gene: TRBJ1-4; V gene: TRBV4-1; D gene: NA; CDR3 protein: CASSQERGALRSNEKLFF; CDR3 DNA: TGCGCCAGCAGCCAAGAAAGGGGGGCCCTCCGATCTAATGAAAAACTGTTTTTT
clone size: many; J gene: TRBJ2-2; V gene: TRBV28; D gene: TRBD1; CDR3 protein: CASSDRGAGELFF; CDR3 DNA: TGTGCCAGCAGTGACAGGGGGGCCGGGGAGCTGTTTTTT
clone size: many; J gene: TRBJ2-5; V gene: TRBV6-1; D gene: NA; CDR3 protein: CASSRGAGETQYF; CDR3 DNA: TGTGCCAGCAGTCGCGGGGCTGGGGAGACCCAGTACTTC
clone size: many; J gene: TRBJ2-7; V gene: TRBV12-3/TRBV12-4; D gene: NA; CDR3 protein: CASSFLSWGFAYEQYF; CDR3 DNA: TGTGCCAGCAGTTTTCTTTCCTGGGGGTTTGCCTACGAGCAGTACTTC
clone size: many; J gene: TRBJ1-5; V gene: TRBV12-3/TRBV12-4; D gene: NA; CDR3 protein: CASSLTALVSNQPQHF; CDR3 DNA: TGTGCCAGCAGTTTAACGGCCTTGGTCTCCAATCAGCCCCAGCATTTT
clone size: few; J gene: TRBJ2-3; V gene: TRBV9; D gene: NA; CDR3 protein: CASSSEGLDYLSTDTQYF; CDR3 DNA: TGTGCCAGCAGCTCCGAGGGCCTGGACTATCTGAGCACAGATACGCAGTATTTT
clone size: many; J gene: TRBJ2-5; V gene: TRBV11-3; D gene: TRBD2; CDR3 protein: CASSLRAGLQETQYF; CDR3 DNA: TGTGCCAGCAGCTTGCGAGCGGGACTCCAAGAGACCCAGTACTTC
clone size: many; J gene: TRBJ2-2; V gene: TRBV19; D gene: TRBD2; CDR3 protein: CASSVASGSTGELFF; CDR3 DNA: TGTGCCAGTAGTGTGGCTAGCGGGAGTACCGGGGAGCTGTTTTTT
clone size: few; J gene: TRBJ1-5; V gene: TRBV19; D gene: NA; CDR3 protein: CASSIQGKPSNQPQHF; CDR3 DNA: TGTGCCAGTAGTATTCAGGGGAAACCTAGCAATCAGCCCCAGCATTTT
clone size: many; J gene: TRBJ1-1; V gene: TRBV7-2; D gene: NA; CDR3 protein: CASLSPGRMNTEAFF; CDR3 DNA: TGTGCCAGCTTGTCCCCGGGCAGGATGAACACTGAAGCTTTCTTT
clone size: many; J gene: TRBJ1-2; V gene: TRBV29-1; D gene: NA; CDR3 protein: CSVEEAGKYGYTF; CDR3 DNA: TGCAGCGTTGAAGAAGCTGGAAAATATGGCTACACCTTC
clone size: many; J gene: TRBJ1-2; V gene: TRBV5-1; D gene: NA; CDR3 protein: CASSLTGTNTAHYGYTF; CDR3 DNA: TGCGCCAGCAGCTTAACCGGGACCAATACCGCACACTATGGCTACACCTTC